The 6 T cell receptor beta chains presented below share a single source sample, sequenced in a study of T cells after yellow fever vaccination. TCRdb re-called the 5' RACE reads with MiXCR, one entry per CDR3 protein. The repertoire holds a few hundred thousand distinct CDR3 sequences, with around 4.9% as singletons. The sample consisted of CD4+ T cells sorted from PBMCs, taken on the day of the yellow fever booster vaccination. The receptors originated from a young man who received the YFV17D yellow fever vaccine.

Only a few counts were recorded for this clonotype. This chain uses TRBV5-1 with TRBJ2-2; D may be TRBD2 (6 bases). The CDR3 has 16 amino acids. In germline, CDR1 is SGHRS, CDR2 YFSETQ. Trimming took off 4 bases at V and 3 bases at J, with 16 bases between the two ends. In nucleotides, the CDR3 is TGCGCCAGCAGCGCGAGCGGGCCCGGGTACACCGGGGAGCTGTTTTTT. This sequence encodes CASSASGPGYTGELFF.

The genes are TRBV6-1 and TRBJ2-1, with D hard to call. The CDR3 consists of 14 residues. The V and J ends lost 1 base and 1 base respectively, with 5 bases between them. Germline V lookup: CDR1 MNHNS, CDR2 SASEGT. This CDR3 reads CASSEGNSYNEQFF. The CDR3 nucleotides read TGTGCCAGCAGTGAAGGGAATTCCTACAATGAGCAGTTCTTC.

The chain uses TRBV5-1 and TRBJ2-1; D is possibly TRBD2 (6 bases). The CDR3 has 16 amino acids. The V gene's germline CDR1 is SGHRS and CDR2 YFSETQ. Trimming removed 0 bases from V and 0 bases from J, with 10 bases in between. The CDR3 protein is CASSLGDGSSYNEQFF. The CDR3, as DNA: TGCGCCAGCAGCTTGGGGGACGGGAGCTCCTACAATGAGCAGTTCTTC.

In its sample, this clonotype was seen many times. The J gene is TRBJ2-7, the V gene TRBV5-1; 11 bases align to TRBD2. The trim removed 0 bases at V and 3 bases at J, leaving 2 bases unmatched. Germline CDR1 reads SGHRS; CDR2 reads YFSETQ. The CDR3 extends over 15 amino acids. The CDR3 loop is CASSLALAGGYEQYF. Written as DNA, the CDR3 is TGCGCCAGCAGCTTGGCCCTAGCGGGGGGCTACGAGCAGTACTTC.

This clonotype was picked up a small number of times. The chain joins TRBV19 to TRBJ1-4, with 10 bases identical to TRBD1. Germline V lookup: CDR1 LNHDA, CDR2 SQIVND (reference sequence). The CDR3 covers 14 residues. Trimming removed 8 bases from V and 7 bases from J; junction bases left unmatched: 7. In nucleotides, the CDR3 is TGTGCCAGTTGGGACCGGGACAGGGGTGAAAAACTGTTTTTT. Encoded protein: CASWDRDRGEKLFF.

This chain connects TRBV20-1 to TRBJ2-1; possibly TRBD2 for D (6 bases). The CDR3 extends over 15 amino acids. Trimming took 0 bases from V and 9 from J, leaving 18 bases between them. Germline V gene data show CDR1 as DFQATT and CDR2 as SNEGSKA (reference sequence). The CDR3 coding sequence is TGCAGTGCTAGAGATGAGCGGCGGGGTTTTACTGAGCAGTTCTTC. Translated, it gives CSARDERRGFTEQFF.